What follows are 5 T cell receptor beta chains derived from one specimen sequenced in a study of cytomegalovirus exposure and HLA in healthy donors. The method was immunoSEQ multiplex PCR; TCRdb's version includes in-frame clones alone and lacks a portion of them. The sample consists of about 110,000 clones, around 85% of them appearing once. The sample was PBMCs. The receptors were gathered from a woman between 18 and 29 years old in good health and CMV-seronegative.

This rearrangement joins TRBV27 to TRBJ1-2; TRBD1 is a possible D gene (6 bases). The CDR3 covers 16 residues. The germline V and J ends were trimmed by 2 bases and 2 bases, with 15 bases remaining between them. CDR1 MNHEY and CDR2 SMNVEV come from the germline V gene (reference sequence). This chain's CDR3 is CASSLGGPDRNYGYTF. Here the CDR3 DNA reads TGTGCCAGCAGTTTAGGGGGCCCAGACAGGAACTATGGCTACACCTTC.

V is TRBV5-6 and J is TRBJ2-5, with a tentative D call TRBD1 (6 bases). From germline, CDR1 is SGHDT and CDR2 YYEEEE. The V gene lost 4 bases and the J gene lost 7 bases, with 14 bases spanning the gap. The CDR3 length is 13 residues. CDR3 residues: CASSPGGGWTQYF. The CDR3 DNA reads TGTGCCAGCAGCCCAGGTGGGGGCTGGACCCAGTACTTC.

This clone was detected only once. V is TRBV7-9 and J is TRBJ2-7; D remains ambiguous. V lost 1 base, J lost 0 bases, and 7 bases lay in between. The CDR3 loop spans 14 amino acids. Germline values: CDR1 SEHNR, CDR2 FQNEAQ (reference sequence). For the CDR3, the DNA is TGTGCCAGCAGCTTAGTTGGCAGCTCCTACGAGCAGTACTTC. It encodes CASSLVGSSYEQYF. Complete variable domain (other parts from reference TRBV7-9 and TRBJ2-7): DTGVSQNPRHKITKRGQNVTFRCDPISEHNRLYWYRQTLGQGPEFLTYFQNEAQLEKSRLLSDRFSAERPKGSFSTLEIQRTEQGDSAMYLCASSLVGSSYEQYFGPGTRLTVT.

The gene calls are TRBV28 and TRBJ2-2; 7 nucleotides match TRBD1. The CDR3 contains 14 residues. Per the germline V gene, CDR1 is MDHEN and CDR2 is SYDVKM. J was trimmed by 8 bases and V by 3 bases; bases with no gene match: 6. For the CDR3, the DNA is TGTGCCAGCAGTTTGAGGGGGCGATTTGGGGAGCTGTTTTTT. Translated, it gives CASSLRGRFGELFF.

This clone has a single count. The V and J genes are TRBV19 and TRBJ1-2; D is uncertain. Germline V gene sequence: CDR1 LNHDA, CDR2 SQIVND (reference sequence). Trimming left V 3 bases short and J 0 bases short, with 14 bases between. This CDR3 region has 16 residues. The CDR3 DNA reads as TGTGCCAGTAGTATCCTGGTCAGTAAAGCTAACTATGGCTACACCTTC. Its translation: CASSILVSKANYGYTF. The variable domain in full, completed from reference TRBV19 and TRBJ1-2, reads DGGITQSPKYLFRKEGQNVTLSCEQNLNHDAMYWYRQDPGQGLRLIYYSQIVNDFQKGDIAEGYSVSREKKESFPLTVTSAQKNPTAFYLCASSILVSKANYGYTFGSGTRLTVV.